What follows are 18 T cell receptor beta chains derived from one specimen sequenced in a study of T cell changes during pregnancy in multiple sclerosis. Here immunoSEQ multiplex PCR was the method, and the copy in TCRdb shows in-frame clones only, minus some. Counted here are approximately 13,000 clones, about nine tenths occurring once; the ten biggest clones make up around 12%. Sequenced material: CD8+ T cells from peripheral blood mononuclear cells, taken after pregnancy. The receptors were sampled from a female donor in good health, enrolled as a control in a pregnancy study.

This sequence joins TRBV7-3 and TRBJ1-2; TRBD1 might be the D (6 bases). CDR1 and CDR2 (germline): SGHTA, FQGTGA. Trimming pared 5 bases from V and 2 bases from J, leaving 15 bases between. The CDR3 spans 15 residues. CDR3 DNA sequence: TGTGCCAGCAGCCCCTCCCCAGGGGACAACTATGGCTACACCTTC. Translating gives CASSPSPGDNYGYTF.

The gene calls are TRBV11-2 and TRBJ2-7; D possibly corresponds to TRBD1 (5 bases). Germline-derived CDR1 and CDR2 are SGHAT and FQNNGV. V lost 1 base and J 9 bases, leaving 10 bases between the germline ends. This CDR3 comprises 12 residues. The CDR3 bases are TGTGCCAGCAGCTTAGCCCTGCAGGGGCAGTACTTC. This gives the protein CASSLALQGQYF. Complete variable domain (other parts from reference TRBV11-2 and TRBJ2-7): EAGVAQSPRYKIIEKRQSVAFWCNPISGHATLYWYQQILGQGPKLLIQFQNNGVVDDSQLPKDRFSAERLKGVDSTLKIQPAKLEDSAVYLCASSLALQGQYFGPGTRLTVT.

This rearrangement joins TRBV5-1 to TRBJ2-2, with 9 bases matching TRBD1. The length of the CDR3 is 15 residues. The trim removed 1 base at V and 3 bases at J, leaving 1 base unmatched. Per the germline V gene, CDR1 is SGHRS and CDR2 is YFSETQ. CDR3 residues: CASSLYRGHTGELFF. The CDR3 DNA sequence: TGCGCCAGCAGCTTGTACAGGGGGCACACCGGGGAGCTGTTTTTT.

This clone occurred once. The genes are TRBV7-9 and TRBJ1-1, with 8 bases lining up with TRBD1. Trimming removed 4 bases from V and 8 bases from J; junction bases left unmatched: 6. The germline V gene has CDR1 SEHNR and CDR2 FQNEAQ (reference sequence). The CDR3 has 13 residues. In nucleotides, the CDR3 is TGTGCCAGCAGCTACCGGACAGGGAGCGAAGCTTTCTTT. Translating gives CASSYRTGSEAFF.

This chain uses TRBV6-1 with TRBJ2-7; TRBD2 is a possible D gene (6 bases). This CDR3 is built from 13 residues. Germline loops: CDR1 MNHNS, CDR2 SASEGT. Trimming took 6 bases from V and 2 from J, leaving 11 bases between them. CDR3 in amino acids: CASRTRAAYEQYF. Here the CDR3 DNA reads TGTGCCAGCAGGACTAGAGCAGCCTACGAGCAGTACTTC.

The genes are TRBV7-9 and TRBJ2-5, with TRBD2 identical over 7 bases. This CDR3 region has 16 residues. The germline V gene encodes CDR1 SEHNR and CDR2 FQNEAQ (reference sequence). Germline trimming cut 5 bases from V and 3 bases from J; bases unmatched to any gene: 12. DNA for the CDR3: TGTGCCAGCAGCCCACCTACCGGACTAGACGAAGAGACCCAGTACTTC. The encoded protein is CASSPPTGLDEETQYF.

This clone was seen only once. This chain joins TRBV27 and TRBJ2-1, with 7 bases matching TRBD1. There are 18 residues in the CDR3. V was clipped by 4 bases and J by 4 bases; unmatched bases: 16. Germline CDR1 reads MNHEY; CDR2 reads SMNVEV (reference sequence). Written as DNA, the CDR3 is TGTGCCAGCAGTTCCACGACCGGGACAGTGAGCAGATACAATGAGCAGTTCTTC. Translated, it gives CASSSTTGTVSRYNEQFF.

The gene calls are TRBV18 and TRBJ2-3; tentatively, D is TRBD2 (6 bases). V lost 3 bases, J lost 4 bases, and 14 bases lay in between. The V gene's germline CDR1 is KGHSH and CDR2 LQKENI. CDR3 length: 15 residues. The CDR3 DNA reads as TGTGCCAGCTCACCTGTAGCGGAGATCTCAGATACGCAGTATTTT. This gives the protein CASSPVAEISDTQYF.

The rearrangement uses TRBV11-2 and TRBJ1-1; TRBD1 matches at 9 bases. CDR1 is SGHAT and CDR2 is FQNNGV in the germline V gene. This CDR3 contains 15 residues. Germline trimming cut 7 bases from V and 3 bases from J; bases unmatched to any gene: 9. The CDR3 bases are TGTGCCAGCACTCCAGAACAGGGGGCTTACACTGAAGCTTTCTTT. Translated, it gives CASTPEQGAYTEAFF.

The chain employs TRBV7-9 and TRBJ2-7; 10 bases agree with TRBD1. The germline V gene encodes CDR1 SEHNR and CDR2 FQNEAQ (reference sequence). The CDR3 has 16 residues. The junction had 9 bases not matched to a gene; V was cut back by 2 bases and J by 5 bases. The CDR3 here is CASSLIVGTGAHEQYF. The CDR3 coding sequence is TGTGCCAGCAGCTTAATAGTCGGGACAGGGGCCCACGAGCAGTACTTC.

The V gene is TRBV6-4, the J gene TRBJ2-2, with 11 bases lining up with TRBD2. V was clipped by 2 bases and J by 4 bases; unmatched bases: 0. Germline V gene sequence: CDR1 MRHNA, CDR2 SNTAGT. The CDR3 extends over 15 amino acids. DNA for the CDR3: TGTGCCAGCAGTGACACTAGCGGGAGCACCGGGGAGCTGTTTTTT. Translation gives CASSDTSGSTGELFF.

The chain has TRBV5-1 and TRBJ1-1; tentatively, D is TRBD1 (5 bases). Germline CDR1 reads SGHRS; CDR2 reads YFSETQ. V lost 1 base to trimming and J lost 8 bases, with 9 bases between them. This CDR3 spans 12 amino acids. Here the CDR3 DNA reads TGCGCCAGCAGCTTGCGGCGGGACGAAGCTTTCTTT. Protein: CASSLRRDEAFF. The entire variable domain, with the rest obtained from reference TRBV5-1 and TRBJ1-1, is as follows: KAGVTQTPRYLIKTRGQQVTLSCSPISGHRSVSWYQQTPGQGLQFLFEYFSETQRNKGNFPGRFSGRQFSNSRSEMNVSTLELGDSALYLCASSLRRDEAFFGQGTRLTVV.

This chain links TRBV27 with TRBJ2-5; 8 bases agree with TRBD1. V lost 6 bases, J lost 5 bases, and 8 bases stayed unmatched. CDR3 size: 14 residues. CDR1 is MNHEY and CDR2 is SMNVEV in the germline V gene (reference sequence). The CDR3 DNA reads TGTGCCAGCAGAGACAGGGGCCTGGGGGAGACCCAGTACTTC. This sequence encodes CASRDRGLGETQYF.

This chain links TRBV10-3 with TRBJ2-1; tentative D call: TRBD2 (5 bases). The CDR3 has 19 residues. V lost 0 bases to trimming and J lost 10 bases, with 28 bases between them. CDR1 and CDR2 from the germline V gene are ENHRY and SYGVKD. In DNA form, the CDR3 reads TGTGCCATCAGTGAGTCGTTCCCCTCCCCTGACGGAAGATCGGGGGAGCAGTTCTTC. It is translated as CAISESFPSPDGRSGEQFF.

The CDR3 DNA sequence: TGTGCCAGTAGCATCGGACAGGTGAACACTGAAGCTTTCTTT. Its translation: CASSIGQVNTEAFF. The gene calls are TRBV19 and TRBJ1-1, with 7 bases identical to TRBD1. V gave up 6 bases and J gave up 0 bases; unmatched junction bases: 4. Germline V gives CDR1 LNHDA, CDR2 SQIVND (reference sequence). The CDR3 is 14 amino acids.

This clone was recorded once. The J gene is TRBJ2-2, the V gene TRBV27; TRBD1 aligns across 10 bases. Germline V gives CDR1 MNHEY, CDR2 SMNVEV (reference sequence). The CDR3 is made up of 15 amino acids. With 5 bases clipped from V and 8 bases from J, the junction kept 8 bases outside the gene matches. CDR3 sequence: CASSPRQGASGELFF. CDR3 nucleotide sequence: TGTGCCAGCAGTCCTCGACAGGGGGCTTCAGGGGAGCTGTTTTTT.

The chain links TRBV27 to TRBJ2-1; TRBD2 is a possible D gene (5 bases). This CDR3 comprises 15 residues. Deletions cut 2 bases from V and 8 bases from J, with 16 bases between. The germline CDR1 and CDR2 sequences are MNHEY and SMNVEV (reference sequence). The CDR3 spells CASSLDGMTSDEQFF. The CDR3 DNA follows: TGTGCCAGCAGTTTAGACGGGATGACCTCGGATGAGCAGTTCTTC.

The genes are TRBV7-2 and TRBJ2-1; 7 bases match TRBD2. This CDR3 region has 14 residues. Per germline, CDR1 SGHTA and CDR2 FQGNSA. V was pared by 0 bases and J by 7 bases, with 3 bases of the junction left unmatched. CDR3 sequence reads: CASSLAGGWNEQFF. The CDR3 DNA sequence: TGTGCCAGCAGCTTAGCGGGAGGGTGGAATGAGCAGTTCTTC.